This T cell receptor beta chain was captured by sequencing in a study of blood T cell repertoires in COVID-19. Germline V gene sequence: CDR1 GTSNPN, CDR2 SVGIG (reference sequence). Trimming left V 0 bases short and J 2 bases short, with 15 bases between. The CDR3 extends over 16 amino acids. The data were produced by immunoSEQ multiplex PCR, yet TCRdb's version contains in-frame clones alone and is incomplete. The table has about 190,000 clones, roughly 85% seen once. What was sequenced was peripheral blood. This clonotype was obtained from a woman younger than 45 with acute or convalescent COVID-19. The rearrangement uses TRBV30 and TRBJ2-3; D perhaps matches TRBD2 (5 bases). CDR3 bases: TGTGCCTGGAGTGTCGAGGGCCTTTTCCCCACAGATACGCAGTATTTT. This encodes CAWSVEGLFPTDTQYF.